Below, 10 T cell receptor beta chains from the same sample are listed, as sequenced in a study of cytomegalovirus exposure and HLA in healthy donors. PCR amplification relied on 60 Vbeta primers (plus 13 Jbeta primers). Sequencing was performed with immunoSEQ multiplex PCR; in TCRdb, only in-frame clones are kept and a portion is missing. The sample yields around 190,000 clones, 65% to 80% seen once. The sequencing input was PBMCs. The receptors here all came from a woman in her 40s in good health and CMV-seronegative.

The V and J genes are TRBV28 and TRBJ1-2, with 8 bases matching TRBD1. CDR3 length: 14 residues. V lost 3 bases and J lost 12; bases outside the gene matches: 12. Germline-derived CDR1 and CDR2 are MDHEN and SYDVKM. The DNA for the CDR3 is TGTGCCAGCAGTTTGGCTCAGGGGGCGTTTGTAGACACCTTC. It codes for CASSLAQGAFVDTF.

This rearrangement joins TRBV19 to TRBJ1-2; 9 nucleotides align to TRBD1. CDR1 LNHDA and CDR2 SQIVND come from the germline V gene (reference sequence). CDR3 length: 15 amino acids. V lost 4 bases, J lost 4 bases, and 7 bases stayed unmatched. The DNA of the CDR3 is TGTGCCAGTAGTACCAGGACAGGGGACGGCTATGGCTACACCTTC. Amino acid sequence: CASSTRTGDGYGYTF.

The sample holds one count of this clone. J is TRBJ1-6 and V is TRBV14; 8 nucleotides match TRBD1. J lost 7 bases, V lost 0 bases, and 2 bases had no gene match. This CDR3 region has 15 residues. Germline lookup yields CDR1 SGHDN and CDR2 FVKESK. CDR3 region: CASSQETGGNSPLHF. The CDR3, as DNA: TGTGCCAGCAGCCAAGAAACAGGGGGAAATTCACCCCTCCACTTT.

This CDR3 is CASSPPSTSALAHEQYF. DNA of the CDR3: TGTGCCAGCAGTCCTCCCTCAACTAGCGCCCTCGCCCACGAGCAGTACTTC. This chain links TRBV27 with TRBJ2-7; 7 bases line up with TRBD2. Looked up from germline, CDR1 is MNHEY and CDR2 is SMNVEV (reference sequence). Losses at the gene ends were 5 bases for V and 5 bases for J; bases not matched to a gene: 18. CDR3 length: 17 amino acids.

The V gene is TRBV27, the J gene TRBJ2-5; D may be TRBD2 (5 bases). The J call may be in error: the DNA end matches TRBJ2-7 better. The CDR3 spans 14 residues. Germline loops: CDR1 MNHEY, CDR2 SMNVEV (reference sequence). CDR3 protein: CASKDRTVSREQYF. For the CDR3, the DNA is TGTGCCAGCAAGGATCGGACTGTAAGCCGCGAGCAGTACTTC.

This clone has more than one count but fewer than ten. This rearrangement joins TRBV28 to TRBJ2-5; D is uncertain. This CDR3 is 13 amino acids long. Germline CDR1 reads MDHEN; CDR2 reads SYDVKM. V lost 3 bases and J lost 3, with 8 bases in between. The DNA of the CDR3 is TGTGCCAGCAGTTTGGGCAGGAAAGAGACCCAGTACTTC. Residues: CASSLGRKETQYF.

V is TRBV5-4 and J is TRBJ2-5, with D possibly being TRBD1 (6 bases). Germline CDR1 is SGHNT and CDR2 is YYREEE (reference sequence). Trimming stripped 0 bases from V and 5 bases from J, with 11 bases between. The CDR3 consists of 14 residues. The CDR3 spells CASSLEQGWETQYF. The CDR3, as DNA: TGTGCCAGCAGCTTGGAACAGGGCTGGGAGACCCAGTACTTC.

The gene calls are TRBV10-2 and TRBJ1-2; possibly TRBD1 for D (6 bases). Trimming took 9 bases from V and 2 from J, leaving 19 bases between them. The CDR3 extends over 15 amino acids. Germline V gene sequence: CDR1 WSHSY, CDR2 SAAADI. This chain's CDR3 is CASDDRTGGNYGYTF. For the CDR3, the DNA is TGCGCCAGTGACGACAGGACCGGCGGAAACTATGGCTACACCTTC.

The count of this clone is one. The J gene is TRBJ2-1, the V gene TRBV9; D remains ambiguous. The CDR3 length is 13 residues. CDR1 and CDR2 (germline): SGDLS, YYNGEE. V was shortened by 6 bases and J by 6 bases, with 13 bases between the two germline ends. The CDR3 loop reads CASTAGPLNEQFF. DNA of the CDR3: TGTGCCAGCACGGCAGGCCCACTCAATGAGCAGTTCTTC.

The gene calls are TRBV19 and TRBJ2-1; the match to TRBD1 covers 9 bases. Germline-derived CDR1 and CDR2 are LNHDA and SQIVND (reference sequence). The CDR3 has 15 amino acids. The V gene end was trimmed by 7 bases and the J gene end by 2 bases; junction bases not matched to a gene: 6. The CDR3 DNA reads TGTGCCAGTAAGGGGGGACAGGGAACCTACAATGAGCAGTTCTTC. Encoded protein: CASKGGQGTYNEQFF.